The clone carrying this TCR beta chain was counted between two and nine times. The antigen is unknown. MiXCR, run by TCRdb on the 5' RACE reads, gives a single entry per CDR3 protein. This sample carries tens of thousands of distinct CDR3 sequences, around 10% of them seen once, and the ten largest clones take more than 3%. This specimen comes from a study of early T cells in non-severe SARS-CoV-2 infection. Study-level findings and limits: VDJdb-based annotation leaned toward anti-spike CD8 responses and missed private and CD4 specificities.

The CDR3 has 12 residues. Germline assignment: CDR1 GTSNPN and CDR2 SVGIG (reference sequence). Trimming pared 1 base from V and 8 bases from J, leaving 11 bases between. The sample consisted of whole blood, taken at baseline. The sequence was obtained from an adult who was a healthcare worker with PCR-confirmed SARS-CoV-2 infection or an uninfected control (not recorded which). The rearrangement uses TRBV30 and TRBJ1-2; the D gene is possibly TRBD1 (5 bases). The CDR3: CAWSAQSGGYTF. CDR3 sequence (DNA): TGTGCCTGGAGTGCCCAGTCAGGGGGCTACACCTTC.